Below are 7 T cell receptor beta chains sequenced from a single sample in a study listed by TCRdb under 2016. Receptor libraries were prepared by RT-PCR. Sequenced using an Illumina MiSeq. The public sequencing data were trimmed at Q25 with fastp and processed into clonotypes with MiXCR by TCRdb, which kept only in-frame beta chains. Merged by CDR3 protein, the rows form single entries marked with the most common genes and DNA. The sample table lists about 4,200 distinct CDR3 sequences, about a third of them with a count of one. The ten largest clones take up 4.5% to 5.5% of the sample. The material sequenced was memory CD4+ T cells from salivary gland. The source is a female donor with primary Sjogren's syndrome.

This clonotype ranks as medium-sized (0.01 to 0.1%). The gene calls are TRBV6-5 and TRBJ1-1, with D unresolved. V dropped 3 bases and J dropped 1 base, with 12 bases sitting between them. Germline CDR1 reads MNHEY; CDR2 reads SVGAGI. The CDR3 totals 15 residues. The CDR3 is CASSYPPVPNTEAFF. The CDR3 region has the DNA TGTGCCAGCAGTTATCCTCCTGTCCCGAACACTGAAGCTTTCTTT.

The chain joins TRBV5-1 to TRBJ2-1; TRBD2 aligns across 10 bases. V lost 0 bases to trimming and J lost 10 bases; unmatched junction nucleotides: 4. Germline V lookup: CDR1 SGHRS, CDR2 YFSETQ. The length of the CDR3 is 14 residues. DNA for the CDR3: TGCGCCAGCAGCTTGGTAGCGGGGGGTAGCGAGCAGTTCTTC. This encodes CASSLVAGGSEQFF.

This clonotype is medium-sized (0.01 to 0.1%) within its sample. CDR3 residues: CSVLSTGGTTEAFF. In DNA, the CDR3 is TGCAGTGTCCTCAGTACAGGGGGGACCACTGAAGCTTTCTTT. The chain combines TRBV20-1 with TRBJ1-1; 8 bases map to TRBD1. CDR3 length: 14 amino acids. V gave up 7 bases and J gave up 4 bases; unmatched junction bases: 11. The germline V gene has CDR1 DFQATT and CDR2 SNEGSKA (reference sequence).

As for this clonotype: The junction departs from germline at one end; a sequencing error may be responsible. The CDR3 here is CASSLSLGHRLF. As DNA, the CDR3 is TGCGCCAGCAGCTTGTCGTTAGGCCACCGACTCTTT. This rearrangement joins TRBV5-1 to TRBJ1-1, with D unclear. Germline values: CDR1 SGHRS, CDR2 YFSETQ. The CDR3 runs 12 residues.

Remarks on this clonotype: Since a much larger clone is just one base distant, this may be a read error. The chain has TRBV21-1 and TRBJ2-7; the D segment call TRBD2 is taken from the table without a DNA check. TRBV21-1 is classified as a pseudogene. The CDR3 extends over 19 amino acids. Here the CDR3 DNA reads TGTGCCAGCAGCGACTTCCCGGGACTAGCGGGGAGATGCTCCTACGAGCAGTACTTC. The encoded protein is CASSDFPGLAGRCSYEQYF.

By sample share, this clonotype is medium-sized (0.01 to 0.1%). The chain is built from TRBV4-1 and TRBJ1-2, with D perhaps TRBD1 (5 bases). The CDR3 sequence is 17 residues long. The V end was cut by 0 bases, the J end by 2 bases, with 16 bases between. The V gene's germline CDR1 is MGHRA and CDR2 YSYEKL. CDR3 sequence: CASSQDGGGYRNYGYTF. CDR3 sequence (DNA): TGCGCCAGCAGCCAAGATGGGGGGGGGTACCGAAACTATGGCTACACCTTC.

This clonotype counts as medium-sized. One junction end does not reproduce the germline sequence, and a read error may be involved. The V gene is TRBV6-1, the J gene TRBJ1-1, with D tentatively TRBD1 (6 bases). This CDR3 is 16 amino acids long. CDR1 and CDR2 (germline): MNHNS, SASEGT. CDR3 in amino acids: CASSRRGGLRNAEAFF. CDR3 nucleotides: TGTGCCAGCAGTCGAAGAGGGGGACTGCGGAACGCTGAAGCTTTCTTT.